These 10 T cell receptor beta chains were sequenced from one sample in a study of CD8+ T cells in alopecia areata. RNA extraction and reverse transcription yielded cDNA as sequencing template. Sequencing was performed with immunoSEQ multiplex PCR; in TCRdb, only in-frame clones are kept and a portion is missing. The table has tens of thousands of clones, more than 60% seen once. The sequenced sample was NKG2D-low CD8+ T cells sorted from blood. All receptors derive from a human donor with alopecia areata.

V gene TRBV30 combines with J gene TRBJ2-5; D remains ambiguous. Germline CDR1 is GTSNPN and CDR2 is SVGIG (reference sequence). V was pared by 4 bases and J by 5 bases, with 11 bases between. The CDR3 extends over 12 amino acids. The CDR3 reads CAWTGPRETQYF. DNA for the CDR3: TGTGCCTGGACGGGTCCGCGGGAGACCCAGTACTTC.

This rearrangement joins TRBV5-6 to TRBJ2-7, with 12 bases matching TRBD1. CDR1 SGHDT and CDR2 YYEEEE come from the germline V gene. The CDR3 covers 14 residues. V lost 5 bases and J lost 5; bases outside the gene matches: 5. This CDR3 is CASRGTGGLDEQYF. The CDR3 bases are TGTGCCAGCAGAGGGACAGGGGGCTTGGACGAGCAGTACTTC.

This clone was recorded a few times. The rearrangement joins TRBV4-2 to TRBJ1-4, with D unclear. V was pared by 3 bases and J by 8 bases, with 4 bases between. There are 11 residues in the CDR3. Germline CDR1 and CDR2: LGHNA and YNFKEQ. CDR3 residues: CASSQGEKLFF. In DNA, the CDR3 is TGTGCCAGCAGCCAGGGGGAAAAACTGTTTTTT.

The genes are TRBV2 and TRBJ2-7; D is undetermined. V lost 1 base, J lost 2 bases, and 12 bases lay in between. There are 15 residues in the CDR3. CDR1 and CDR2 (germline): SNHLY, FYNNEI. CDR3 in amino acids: CASSEGASTPYEQYF. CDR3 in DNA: TGTGCCAGCAGTGAAGGCGCAAGTACTCCCTACGAGCAGTACTTC.

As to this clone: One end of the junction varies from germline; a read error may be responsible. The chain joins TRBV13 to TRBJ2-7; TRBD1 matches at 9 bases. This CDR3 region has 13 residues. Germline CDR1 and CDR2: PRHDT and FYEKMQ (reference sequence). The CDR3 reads CATEKDRGLPPHF. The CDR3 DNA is TGTGCCACCGAGAAGGACAGGGGACTTCCACCTCACTTC.

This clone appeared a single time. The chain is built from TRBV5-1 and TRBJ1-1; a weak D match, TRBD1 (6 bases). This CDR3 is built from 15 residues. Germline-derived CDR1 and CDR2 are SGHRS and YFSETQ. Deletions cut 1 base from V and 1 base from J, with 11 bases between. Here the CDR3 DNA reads TGCGCCAGCAGCTTGTACACAGGGACGAACACTGAAGCTTTCTTT. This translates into CASSLYTGTNTEAFF. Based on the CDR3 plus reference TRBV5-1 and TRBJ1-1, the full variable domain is KAGVTQTPRYLIKTRGQQVTLSCSPISGHRSVSWYQQTPGQGLQFLFEYFSETQRNKGNFPGRFSGRQFSNSRSEMNVSTLELGDSALYLCASSLYTGTNTEAFFGQGTRLTVV.

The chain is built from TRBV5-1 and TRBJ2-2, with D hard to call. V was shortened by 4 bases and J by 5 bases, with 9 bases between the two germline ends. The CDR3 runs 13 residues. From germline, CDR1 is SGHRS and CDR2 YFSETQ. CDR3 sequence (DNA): TGCGCCAGCAGCCTCGATAATACCGGGGAGCTGTTTTTT. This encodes CASSLDNTGELFF.

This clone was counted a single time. The CDR3, as DNA: TGCAGCGCTCCACACGGATATGGCTACACCTTC. Residues: CSAPHGYGYTF. The chain recombines TRBV29-1 with TRBJ1-2; D is unresolved. The V end was cut by 7 bases, the J end by 5 bases, with 11 bases between. The CDR3 runs to 11 residues. Germline V gives CDR1 SQVTM, CDR2 ANQGSEA. Full variable domain (missing parts from reference TRBV29-1 and TRBJ1-2): SAVISQKPSRDICQRGTSLTIQCQVDSQVTMMFWYRQQPGQSLTLIATANQGSEATYESGFVIDKFPISRPNLTFSTLTVSNMSPEDSSIYLCSAPHGYGYTFGSGTRLTVV.

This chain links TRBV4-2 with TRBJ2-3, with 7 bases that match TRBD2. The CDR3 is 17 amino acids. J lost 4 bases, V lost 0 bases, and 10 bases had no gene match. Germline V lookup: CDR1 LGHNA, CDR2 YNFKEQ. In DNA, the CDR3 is TGTGCCAGCAGCCAAGATAGAGTAGCGGGTGTCCCAGATACGCAGTATTTT. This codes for CASSQDRVAGVPDTQYF.

Here the CDR3 reads CASSLGGPPQYF. CDR3 DNA sequence: TGTGCCAGCAGCTTAGGGGGTCCTCCGCAGTATTTT. This chain uses TRBV7-2 with TRBJ2-3; D not resolved. V was shortened by 1 base and J by 10 bases, with 9 bases between the two germline ends. Per the germline V gene, CDR1 is SGHTA and CDR2 is FQGNSA. The CDR3 totals 12 residues.